This T cell receptor (beta chain) was identified in a study of blood T cell repertoires in COVID-19. Looking at the study overall: COVID-19 samples from acute and convalescent phases originated in the United States, Italy and Spain. Nucleic acid was either cDNA or gDNA, and it came from T cells, B-cell-depleted T cells, or PBMCs.

V dropped 2 bases and J dropped 1; count of bases not matched to a gene: 4. CDR1 and CDR2 from the germline V gene are SGHKS and YYEKEE (reference sequence). The CDR3 has 15 residues. Methods used by the authors: Reference gene primer amplification gave nucleated cell count estimates. Libraries were prepared by immunoSEQ multiplex PCR; TCRdb keeps only in-frame clonotypes and omits some of them. That table supplies the V and J calls and clone size; D and trimming were determined from the DNA. The data contain 200,000 to 250,000 clones, 80% of them singletons. V and J are TRBV5-5 and TRBJ2-7; 9 bases are shared with TRBD1. The clonotype comes from a woman aged 70-85 years with acute or convalescent COVID-19. Sequencing was done on a sample of peripheral blood. The CDR3 is CASSFADRGSYEQYV. The CDR3 DNA reads as TGTGCCAGCAGCTTTGCGGACAGGGGATCCTACGAGCAGTACGTC.